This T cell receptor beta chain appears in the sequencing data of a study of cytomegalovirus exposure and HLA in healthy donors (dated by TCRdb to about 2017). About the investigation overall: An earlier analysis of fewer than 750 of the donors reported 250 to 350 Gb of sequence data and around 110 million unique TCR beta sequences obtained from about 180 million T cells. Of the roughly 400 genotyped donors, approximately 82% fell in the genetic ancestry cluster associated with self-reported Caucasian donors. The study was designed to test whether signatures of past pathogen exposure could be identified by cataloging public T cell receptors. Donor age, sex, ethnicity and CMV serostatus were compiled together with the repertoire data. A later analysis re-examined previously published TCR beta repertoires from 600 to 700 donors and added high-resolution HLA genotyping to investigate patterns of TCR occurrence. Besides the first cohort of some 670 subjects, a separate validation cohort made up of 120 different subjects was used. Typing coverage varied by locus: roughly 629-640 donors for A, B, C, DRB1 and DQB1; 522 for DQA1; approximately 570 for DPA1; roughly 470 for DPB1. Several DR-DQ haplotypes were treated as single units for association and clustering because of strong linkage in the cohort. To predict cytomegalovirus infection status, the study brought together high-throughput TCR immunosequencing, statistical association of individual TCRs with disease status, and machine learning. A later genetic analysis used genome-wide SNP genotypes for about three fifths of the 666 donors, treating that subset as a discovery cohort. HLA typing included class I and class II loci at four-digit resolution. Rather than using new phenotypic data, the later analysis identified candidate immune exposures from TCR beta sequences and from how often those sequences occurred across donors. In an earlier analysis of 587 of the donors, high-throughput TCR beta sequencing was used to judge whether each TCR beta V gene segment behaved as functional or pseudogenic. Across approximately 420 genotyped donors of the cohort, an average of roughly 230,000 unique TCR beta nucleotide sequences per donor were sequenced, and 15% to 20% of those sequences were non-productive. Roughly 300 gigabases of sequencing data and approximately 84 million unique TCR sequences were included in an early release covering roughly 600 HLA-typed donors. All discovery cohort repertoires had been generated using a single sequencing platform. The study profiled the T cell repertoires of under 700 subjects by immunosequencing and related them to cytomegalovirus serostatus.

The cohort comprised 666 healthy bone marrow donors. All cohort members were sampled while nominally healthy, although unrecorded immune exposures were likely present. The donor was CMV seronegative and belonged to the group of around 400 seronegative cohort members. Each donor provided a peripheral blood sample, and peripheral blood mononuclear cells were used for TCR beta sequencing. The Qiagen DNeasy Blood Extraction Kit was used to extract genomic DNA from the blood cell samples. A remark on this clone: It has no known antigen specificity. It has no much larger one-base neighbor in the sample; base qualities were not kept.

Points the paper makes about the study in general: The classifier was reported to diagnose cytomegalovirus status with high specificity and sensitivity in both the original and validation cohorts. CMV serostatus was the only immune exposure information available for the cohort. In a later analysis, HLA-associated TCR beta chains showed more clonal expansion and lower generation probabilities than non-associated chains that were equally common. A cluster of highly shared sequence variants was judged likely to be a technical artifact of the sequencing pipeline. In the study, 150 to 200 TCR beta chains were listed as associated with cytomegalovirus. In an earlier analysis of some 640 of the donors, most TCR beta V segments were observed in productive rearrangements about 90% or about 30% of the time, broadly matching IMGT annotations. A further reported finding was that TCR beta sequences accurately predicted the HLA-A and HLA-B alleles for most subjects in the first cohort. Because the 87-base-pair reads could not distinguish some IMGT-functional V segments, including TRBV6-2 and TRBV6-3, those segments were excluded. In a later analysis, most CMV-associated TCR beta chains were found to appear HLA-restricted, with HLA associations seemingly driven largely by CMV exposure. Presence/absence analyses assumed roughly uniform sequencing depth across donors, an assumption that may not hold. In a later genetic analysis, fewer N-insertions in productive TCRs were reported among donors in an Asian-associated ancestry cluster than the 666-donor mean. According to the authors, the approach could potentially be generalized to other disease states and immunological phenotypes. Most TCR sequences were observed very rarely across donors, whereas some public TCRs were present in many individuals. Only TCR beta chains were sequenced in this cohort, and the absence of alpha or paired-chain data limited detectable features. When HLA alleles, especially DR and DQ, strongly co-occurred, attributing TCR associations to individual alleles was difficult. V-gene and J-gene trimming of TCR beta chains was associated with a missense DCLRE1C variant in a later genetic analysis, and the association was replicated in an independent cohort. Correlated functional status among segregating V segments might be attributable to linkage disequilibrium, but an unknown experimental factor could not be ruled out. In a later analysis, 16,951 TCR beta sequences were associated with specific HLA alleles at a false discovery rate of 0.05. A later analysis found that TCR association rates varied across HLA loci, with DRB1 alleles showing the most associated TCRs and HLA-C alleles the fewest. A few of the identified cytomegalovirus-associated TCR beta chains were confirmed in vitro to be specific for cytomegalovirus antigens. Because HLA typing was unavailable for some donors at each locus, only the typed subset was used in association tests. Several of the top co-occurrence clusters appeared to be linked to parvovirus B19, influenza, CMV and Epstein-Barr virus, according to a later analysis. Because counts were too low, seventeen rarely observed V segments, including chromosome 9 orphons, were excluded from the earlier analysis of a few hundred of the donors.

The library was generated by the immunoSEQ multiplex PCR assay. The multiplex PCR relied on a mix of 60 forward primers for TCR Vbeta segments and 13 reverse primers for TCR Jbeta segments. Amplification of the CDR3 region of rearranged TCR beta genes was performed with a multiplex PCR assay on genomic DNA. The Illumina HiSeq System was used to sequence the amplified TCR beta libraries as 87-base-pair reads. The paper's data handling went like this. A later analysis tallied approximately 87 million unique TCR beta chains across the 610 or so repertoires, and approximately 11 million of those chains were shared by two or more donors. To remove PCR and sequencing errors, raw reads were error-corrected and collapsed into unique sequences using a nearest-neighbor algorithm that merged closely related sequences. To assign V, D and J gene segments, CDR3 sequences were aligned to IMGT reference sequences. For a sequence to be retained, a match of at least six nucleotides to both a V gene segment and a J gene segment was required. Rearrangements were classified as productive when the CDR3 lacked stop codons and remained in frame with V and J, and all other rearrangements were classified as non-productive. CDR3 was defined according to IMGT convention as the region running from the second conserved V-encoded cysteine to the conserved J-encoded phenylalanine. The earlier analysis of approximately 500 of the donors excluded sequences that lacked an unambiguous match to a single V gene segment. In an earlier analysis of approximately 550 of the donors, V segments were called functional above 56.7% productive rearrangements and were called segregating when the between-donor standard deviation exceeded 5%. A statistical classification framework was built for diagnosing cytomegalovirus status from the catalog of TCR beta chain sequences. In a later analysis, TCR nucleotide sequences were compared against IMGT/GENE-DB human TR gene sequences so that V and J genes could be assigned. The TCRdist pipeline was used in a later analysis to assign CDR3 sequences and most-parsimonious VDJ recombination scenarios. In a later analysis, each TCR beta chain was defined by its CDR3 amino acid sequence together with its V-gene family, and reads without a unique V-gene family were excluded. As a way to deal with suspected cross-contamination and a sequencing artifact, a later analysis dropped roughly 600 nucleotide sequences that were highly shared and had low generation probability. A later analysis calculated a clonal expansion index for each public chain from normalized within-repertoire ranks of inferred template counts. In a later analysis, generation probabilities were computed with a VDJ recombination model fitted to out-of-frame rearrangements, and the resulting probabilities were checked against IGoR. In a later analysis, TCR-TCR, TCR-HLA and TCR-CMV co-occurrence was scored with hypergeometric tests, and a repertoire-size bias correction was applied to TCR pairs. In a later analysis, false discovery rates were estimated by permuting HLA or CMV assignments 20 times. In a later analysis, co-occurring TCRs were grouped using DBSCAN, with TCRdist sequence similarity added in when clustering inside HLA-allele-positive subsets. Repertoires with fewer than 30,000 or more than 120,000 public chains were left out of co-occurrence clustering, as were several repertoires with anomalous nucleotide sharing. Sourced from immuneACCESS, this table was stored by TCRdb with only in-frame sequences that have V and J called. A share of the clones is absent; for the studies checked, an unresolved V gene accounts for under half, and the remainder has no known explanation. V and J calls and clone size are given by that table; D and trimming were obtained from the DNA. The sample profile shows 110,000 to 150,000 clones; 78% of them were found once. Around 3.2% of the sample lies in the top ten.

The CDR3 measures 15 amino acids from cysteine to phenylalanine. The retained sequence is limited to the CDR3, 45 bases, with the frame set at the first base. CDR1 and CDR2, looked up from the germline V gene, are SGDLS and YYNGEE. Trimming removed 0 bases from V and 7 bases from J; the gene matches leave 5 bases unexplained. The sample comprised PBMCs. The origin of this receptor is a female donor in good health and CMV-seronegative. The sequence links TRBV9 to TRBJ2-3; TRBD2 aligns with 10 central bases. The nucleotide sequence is TGTGCCAGCAGCGTAGGAAGCGGGGGGGCAAATACGCAGTATTTT. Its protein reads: CASSVGSGGANTQYF.